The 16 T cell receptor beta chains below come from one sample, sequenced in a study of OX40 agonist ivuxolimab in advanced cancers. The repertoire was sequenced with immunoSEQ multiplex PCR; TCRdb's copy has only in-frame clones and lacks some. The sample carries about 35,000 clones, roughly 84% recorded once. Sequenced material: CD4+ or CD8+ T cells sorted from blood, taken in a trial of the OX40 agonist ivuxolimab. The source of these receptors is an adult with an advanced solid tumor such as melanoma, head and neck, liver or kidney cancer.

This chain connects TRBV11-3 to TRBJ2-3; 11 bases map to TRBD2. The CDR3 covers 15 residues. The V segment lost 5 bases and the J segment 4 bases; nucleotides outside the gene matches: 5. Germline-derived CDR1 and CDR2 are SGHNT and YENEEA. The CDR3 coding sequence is TGTGCCAGCAGCCTTAGCGGGGGGGCGGCAGATACGCAGTATTTT. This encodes CASSLSGGAADTQYF.

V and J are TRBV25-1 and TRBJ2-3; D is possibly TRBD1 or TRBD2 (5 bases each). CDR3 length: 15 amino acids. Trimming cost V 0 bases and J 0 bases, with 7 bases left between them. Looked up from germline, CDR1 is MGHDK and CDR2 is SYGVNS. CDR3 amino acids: CASSEYGASTDTQYF. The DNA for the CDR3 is TGTGCCAGCAGTGAATACGGGGCTAGCACAGATACGCAGTATTTT.

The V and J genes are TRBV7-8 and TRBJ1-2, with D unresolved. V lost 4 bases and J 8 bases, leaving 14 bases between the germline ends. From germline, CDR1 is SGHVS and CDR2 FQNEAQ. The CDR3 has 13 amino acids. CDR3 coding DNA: TGTGCCAGCAGCTCCCAGCAATTAGGAGGCTACACCTTC. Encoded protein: CASSSQQLGGYTF.

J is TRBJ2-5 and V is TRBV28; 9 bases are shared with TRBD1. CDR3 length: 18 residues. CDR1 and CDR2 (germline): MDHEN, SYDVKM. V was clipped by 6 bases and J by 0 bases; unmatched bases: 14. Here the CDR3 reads CASSQRGGTGTYQETQYF. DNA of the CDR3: TGTGCCAGCAGCCAAAGGGGGGGGACAGGGACCTACCAAGAGACCCAGTACTTC.

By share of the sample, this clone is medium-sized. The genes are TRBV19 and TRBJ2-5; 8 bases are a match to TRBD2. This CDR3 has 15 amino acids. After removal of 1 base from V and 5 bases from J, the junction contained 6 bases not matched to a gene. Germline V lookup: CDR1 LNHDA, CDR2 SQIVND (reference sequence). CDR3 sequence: CASSIAGGMGETQYF. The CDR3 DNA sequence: TGTGCCAGTAGTATAGCGGGAGGGATGGGCGAGACCCAGTACTTC.

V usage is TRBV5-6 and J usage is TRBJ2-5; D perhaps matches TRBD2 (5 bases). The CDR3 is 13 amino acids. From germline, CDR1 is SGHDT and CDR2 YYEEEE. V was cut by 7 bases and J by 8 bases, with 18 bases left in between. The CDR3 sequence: CASAQGGGPTQYF. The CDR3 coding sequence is TGTGCCAGCGCCCAAGGCGGAGGCCCCACCCAGTACTTC.

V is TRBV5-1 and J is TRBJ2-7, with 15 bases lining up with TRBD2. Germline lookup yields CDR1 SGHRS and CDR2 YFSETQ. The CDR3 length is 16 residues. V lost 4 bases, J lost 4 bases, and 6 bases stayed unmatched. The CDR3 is CASSPRTSGGAYEQYF. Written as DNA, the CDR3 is TGCGCCAGCAGCCCTCGGACTAGCGGGGGGGCTTACGAGCAGTACTTC.

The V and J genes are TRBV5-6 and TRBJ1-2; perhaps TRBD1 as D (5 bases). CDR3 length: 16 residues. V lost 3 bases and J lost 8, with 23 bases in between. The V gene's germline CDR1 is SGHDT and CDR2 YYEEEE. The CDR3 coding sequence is TGTGCCAGCAGCTCAAATCCTTCAGGGTTCTCTCGGGGCTACACCTTC. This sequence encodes CASSSNPSGFSRGYTF.

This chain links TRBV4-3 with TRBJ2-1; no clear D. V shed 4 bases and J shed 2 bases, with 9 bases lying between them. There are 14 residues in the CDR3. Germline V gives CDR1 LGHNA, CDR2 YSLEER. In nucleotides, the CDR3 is TGCGCCAGCAGCCGAGGCGGAACCTACAATGAGCAGTTCTTC. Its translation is CASSRGGTYNEQFF.

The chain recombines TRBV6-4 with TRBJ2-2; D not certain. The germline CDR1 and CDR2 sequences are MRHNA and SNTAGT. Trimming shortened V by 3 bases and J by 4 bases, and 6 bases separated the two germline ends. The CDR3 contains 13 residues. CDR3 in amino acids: CASSERSTGELFF. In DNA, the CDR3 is TGTGCCAGCAGTGAACGCAGCACCGGGGAGCTGTTTTTT.

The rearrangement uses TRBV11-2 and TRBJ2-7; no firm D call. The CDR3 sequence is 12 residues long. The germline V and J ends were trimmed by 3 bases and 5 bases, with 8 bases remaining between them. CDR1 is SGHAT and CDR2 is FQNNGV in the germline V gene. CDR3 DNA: TGTGCCAGCAGCTTTATCTGGGACGAGCAGTACTTC. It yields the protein CASSFIWDEQYF.

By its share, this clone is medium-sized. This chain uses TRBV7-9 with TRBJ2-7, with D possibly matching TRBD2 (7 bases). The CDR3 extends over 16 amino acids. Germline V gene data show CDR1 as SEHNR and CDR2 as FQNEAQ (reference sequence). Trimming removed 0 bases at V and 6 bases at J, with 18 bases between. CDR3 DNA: TGTGCCAGCAGCTTAGCGGAGGGGGGGCCTAAGTCCGAGCAGTACTTC. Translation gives CASSLAEGGPKSEQYF.

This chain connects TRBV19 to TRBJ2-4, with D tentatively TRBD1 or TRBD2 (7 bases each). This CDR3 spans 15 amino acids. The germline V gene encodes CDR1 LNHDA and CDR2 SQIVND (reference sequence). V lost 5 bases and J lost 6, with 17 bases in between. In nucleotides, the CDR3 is TGTGCCAGTAGTGGGCAGGGGGGGCTTGGAAACATTCAGTACTTC. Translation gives CASSGQGGLGNIQYF.

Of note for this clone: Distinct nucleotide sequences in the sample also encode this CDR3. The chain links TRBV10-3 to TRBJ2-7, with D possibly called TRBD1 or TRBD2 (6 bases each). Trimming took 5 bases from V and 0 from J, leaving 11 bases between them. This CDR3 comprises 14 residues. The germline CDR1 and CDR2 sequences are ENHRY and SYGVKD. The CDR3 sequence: CAISSRGDSYEQYF. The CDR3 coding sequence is TGTGCCATCAGTTCGAGGGGGGACTCCTACGAGCAGTACTTC.

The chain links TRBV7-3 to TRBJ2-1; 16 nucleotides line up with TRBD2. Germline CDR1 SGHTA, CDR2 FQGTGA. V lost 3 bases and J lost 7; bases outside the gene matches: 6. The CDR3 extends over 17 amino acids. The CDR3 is CASSLGLAGGPWNEQFF. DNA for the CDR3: TGTGCCAGCAGCTTGGGACTAGCGGGAGGGCCATGGAATGAGCAGTTCTTC. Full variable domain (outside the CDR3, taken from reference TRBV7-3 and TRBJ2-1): GAGVSQTPSNKVTEKGKYVELRCDPISGHTALYWYRQSLGQGPEFLIYFQGTGAADDSGLPNDRFFAVRPEGSVSTLKIQRTERGDSAVYLCASSLGLAGGPWNEQFFGPGTRLTVL.

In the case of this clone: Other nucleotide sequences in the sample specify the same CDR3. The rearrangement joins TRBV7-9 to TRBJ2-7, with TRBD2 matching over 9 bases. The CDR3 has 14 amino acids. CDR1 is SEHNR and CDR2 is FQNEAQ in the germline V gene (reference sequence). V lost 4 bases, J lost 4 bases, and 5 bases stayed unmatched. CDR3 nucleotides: TGTGCCAGCAGCTCCGGCGGGAGGGGATACGAGCAGTACTTC. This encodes CASSSGGRGYEQYF.